This passage covers 13 T cell receptor beta chains from one sample sequenced in a study of blood T cell repertoires in COVID-19. Produced via immunoSEQ multiplex PCR; TCRdb's table is partial and in-frame only. The table lists 360,000 or so clones, more than 70% of them singletons, with about 3.9% in the top ten. Sequenced material: peripheral blood. These receptors were collected from a woman aged 55-69 years with COVID-19, enrolled during active disease.

The J gene is TRBJ1-3, the V gene TRBV7-9, with D possibly TRBD1 on 6 matching bases. Trimming took 8 bases from V and 4 from J, leaving 12 bases between them. The CDR3 covers 13 residues. From germline, CDR1 is SEHNR and CDR2 FQNEAQ (reference sequence). CDR3: CASLRGLGNTIYF. In DNA form, the CDR3 reads TGTGCCAGCCTCAGGGGTTTGGGAAACACCATATATTTT.

The chain has TRBV5-1 and TRBJ2-5; TRBD1 agrees at 7 bases. The CDR3 sequence is 14 residues long. The trim removed 4 bases at V and 2 bases at J, leaving 5 bases unmatched. The germline gives CDR1 SGHRS, CDR2 YFSETQ. The CDR3 DNA is TGCGCCAGCAGCATGGACAGGTCACAAGAGACCCAGTACTTC. Its protein product is CASSMDRSQETQYF. Full variable domain (outside the CDR3, taken from reference TRBV5-1 and TRBJ2-5): KAGVTQTPRYLIKTRGQQVTLSCSPISGHRSVSWYQQTPGQGLQFLFEYFSETQRNKGNFPGRFSGRQFSNSRSEMNVSTLELGDSALYLCASSMDRSQETQYFGPGTRLLVL.

The chain uses TRBV3-1 (or the pseudogene TRBV3-2) and TRBJ1-6; D unresolved. Germline CDR1 and CDR2: LGHDT and YNNKEL (reference sequence). Trimming took 2 bases from V and 7 from J, leaving 9 bases between them. This CDR3 spans 14 amino acids. As DNA, the CDR3 is TGTGCCAGCAGCCAACTACTGTCCAATTCACCCCTCCACTTT. Amino acid sequence: CASSQLLSNSPLHF.

The V and J genes are TRBV6-5 and TRBJ1-5; 7 bases map to TRBD1. Germline loops: CDR1 MNHEY, CDR2 SVGAGI. The CDR3 covers 15 residues. Trimming at V came to 6 bases and at J to 0 bases, leaving 5 bases not matched to a gene. In DNA form, the CDR3 reads TGTGCCAGCAGCCGGACAGGCATTAGCAATCAGCCCCAGCATTTT. It encodes CASSRTGISNQPQHF.

V usage is TRBV11-2 and J usage is TRBJ2-3, with a tentative D call TRBD1 (5 bases). The CDR3 runs to 12 residues. CDR1 SGHAT and CDR2 FQNNGV come from the germline V gene. Between the trimmed V and J ends, which lost 5 bases and 6 bases, there was a span of 9 bases. Written as DNA, the CDR3 is TGTGCCAGCAGCCTGACAGCCGATACGCAGTATTTT. Translation: CASSLTADTQYF.

The chain employs TRBV11-3 and TRBJ2-2, with D possibly being TRBD2 (6 bases). Trimming stripped 5 bases from V and 5 bases from J, with 12 bases between. The V gene's germline CDR1 is SGHNT and CDR2 YENEEA. The CDR3 contains 14 residues. The CDR3 loop reads CASSPRGTTGELFF. The CDR3 DNA reads TGTGCCAGCAGCCCCCGGGGGACGACCGGGGAGCTGTTTTTT.

The chain combines TRBV7-6 with TRBJ1-6; D ambiguous. Germline V lookup: CDR1 SGHVS, CDR2 FNYEAQ. V dropped 5 bases and J dropped 0 bases, with 8 bases sitting between them. The CDR3 covers 15 residues. The CDR3 spells CASSPGSSYNSPLHF. The CDR3 bases are TGTGCCAGCAGCCCCGGGAGCTCCTATAATTCACCCCTCCACTTT.

In this sample, this clone turned up once. This chain joins TRBV2 and TRBJ1-2; D gene ambiguous. CDR1 is SNHLY and CDR2 is FYNNEI in the germline V gene. Trimming took off 0 bases at V and 8 bases at J, with 7 bases between the two ends. The CDR3 has 12 residues. Here the CDR3 reads CASSEALRGYTF. CDR3 DNA: TGTGCCAGCAGTGAAGCGCTCAGGGGCTACACCTTC.

The rearrangement links TRBV19 to TRBJ1-1, with D hard to call. The V gene's germline CDR1 is LNHDA and CDR2 SQIVND (reference sequence). The germline V and J ends were trimmed by 2 bases and 6 bases, with 10 bases remaining between them. The CDR3 covers 13 residues. The CDR3 reads CASSIKADSEAFF. The DNA for the CDR3 is TGTGCCAGTAGTATAAAGGCAGACTCTGAAGCTTTCTTT.

This sequence joins TRBV19 and TRBJ1-6, with TRBD1 matching 9 bases. Trimming took 9 bases from V and 7 from J; bases not matched to a gene: 13. The CDR3 has 16 residues. Germline assignment: CDR1 LNHDA and CDR2 SQIVND (reference sequence). The CDR3 protein is CASAHKGQGINSPLHF. CDR3 DNA: TGTGCCAGCGCGCATAAGGGACAGGGAATAAATTCACCCCTCCACTTT.

This chain connects TRBV19 to TRBJ1-4; D perhaps matches TRBD1 (5 bases). Germline values: CDR1 LNHDA, CDR2 SQIVND (reference sequence). CDR3 length equals 17 residues. V shed 5 bases and J shed 1 base, with 17 bases lying between them. DNA of the CDR3: TGTGCCAGTAGTTTCCTGGGGGGGAGAGGAACTAATGAAAAACTGTTTTTT. It yields the protein CASSFLGGRGTNEKLFF.

V and J are TRBV5-4 and TRBJ2-2; 8 bases agree with TRBD2. J gave up 6 bases and V 4 bases, and 8 bases lay outside the gene matches. This CDR3 comprises 15 residues. Germline CDR1 and CDR2: SGHNT and YYREEE (reference sequence). CDR3 DNA: TGTGCCAGCAGCCCCCGGGGGGGAGGCGCCGGGGAGCTGTTTTTT. Amino acids: CASSPRGGGAGELFF.

J is TRBJ2-5 and V is TRBV28, with no clear D. Trimming left V 8 bases short and J 6 bases short, with 10 bases between. The length of the CDR3 is 11 residues. Germline lookup yields CDR1 MDHEN and CDR2 SYDVKM. The CDR3 nucleotides are TGTGCCAGCTTGGGCCGAAAGACCCAGTACTTC. It is translated as CASLGRKTQYF. The full variable domain, rest sourced from reference TRBV28 and TRBJ2-5, is DVKVTQSSRYLVKRTGEKVFLECVQDMDHENMFWYRQDPGLGLRLIYFSYDVKMKEKGDIPEGYSVSREKKERFSLILESASTNQTSMYLCASLGRKTQYFGPGTRLLVL.